Listed below are T cell receptor beta chains from one sample, sequenced in a study of beta chain features in type 1 diabetes. The protocol was immunoSEQ multiplex PCR, while the TCRdb copy is restricted to in-frame clones and leaves out a portion. Altogether 900,000 or so clones are present, 17% being singletons, with the ten largest covering around 0.02%. Sequencing was performed on naive CD4+ T cells from blood. These receptors originate from a woman in her late teens or twenties in good health. Both conserved end residues are part of each CDR3. D genes are given only for firm matches. Size tells how often a clone was seen (once, few, many) or the class of an expanded clone, and some rows leave it out.

v_call: TRBV28
clone_size: few
j_call: TRBJ2-3
d_call: -
cdr3_nt: TGTGCCAGCAGAGGAGAAGATACGCAGTATTTT
cdr3_aa: CASRGEDTQYF

v_call: TRBV2
clone_size: -
j_call: TRBJ2-1
d_call: TRBD1
cdr3_nt: TGTGCCACCCAGGGACAGGGAGGGGCTTCCTCCTACAATGAGCAGTTCTTC
cdr3_aa: CATQGQGGASSYNEQFF

v_call: TRBV10-2
clone_size: -
j_call: TRBJ2-5
d_call: -
cdr3_nt: TGCGCCAGCAAATCGGGCCCGGGCCGGGAGACCCAGTACTTC
cdr3_aa: CASKSGPGRETQYF

v_call: TRBV19
clone_size: few
j_call: TRBJ2-3
d_call: -
cdr3_nt: TGTGCCAGTACTTCCAGGACAGATCTCACAGATACGCAGTATTTT
cdr3_aa: CASTSRTDLTDTQYF

v_call: TRBV14
clone_size: few
j_call: TRBJ2-7
d_call: -
cdr3_nt: TGTGCCAGCAGCCAGGGCGTCTACGAGCAGTACTTC
cdr3_aa: CASSQGVYEQYF

v_call: TRBV7-8
clone_size: few
j_call: TRBJ2-3
d_call: -
cdr3_nt: TGTGCCAGCAGCTTAGTGAGGAATCGCGCAGATACGCAGTATTTT
cdr3_aa: CASSLVRNRADTQYF

v_call: TRBV7-2
clone_size: -
j_call: TRBJ2-1
d_call: -
cdr3_nt: TGTGCCAGCAGCTCTCGAGCCGGGGTCCAAGGAGGGGAGCAGTTCTTC
cdr3_aa: CASSSRAGVQGGEQFF

v_call: TRBV25-1
clone_size: few
j_call: TRBJ1-1
d_call: TRBD1
cdr3_nt: TGTGCCAGCAGCCCAACGGACAGGGCGTTTAATGCTTTCTTT
cdr3_aa: CASSPTDRAFNAFF

v_call: TRBV6-1
clone_size: -
j_call: TRBJ2-5
d_call: -
cdr3_nt: TGTGCCAGCAGTGAAGCGGGGATACAAGAGACCCAGTACTTC
cdr3_aa: CASSEAGIQETQYF

v_call: TRBV19
clone_size: -
j_call: TRBJ1-5
d_call: TRBD1
cdr3_nt: TGTGCCAGTAGTATCCGTGCCTCGCGACAGGGATGGATTCAGCCCCAGCATTTT
cdr3_aa: CASSIRASRQGWIQPQHF

v_call: TRBV11-3
clone_size: few
j_call: TRBJ2-1
d_call: -
cdr3_nt: TGTGCCAGCAGCTACAGCAATGAGCAGTTCTTC
cdr3_aa: CASSYSNEQFF

v_call: TRBV27
clone_size: few
j_call: TRBJ2-1
d_call: TRBD1
cdr3_nt: TGTGCCAGCAGTCACAGGGGGCAGAAGTTCTTC
cdr3_aa: CASSHRGQKFF

v_call: TRBV4-2
clone_size: few
j_call: TRBJ2-1
d_call: -
cdr3_nt: TGTGCCAGCAGCCCCTTCCAGGGCCTAGCCTCCTACAATGAGCAGTTCTTC
cdr3_aa: CASSPFQGLASYNEQFF

v_call: TRBV10-3
clone_size: once
j_call: TRBJ1-1
d_call: -
cdr3_nt: TGTGCCATCAGTGAAGGGGTTCGGAACACTGAAGCTTTCTTT
cdr3_aa: CAISEGVRNTEAFF

v_call: TRBV15
clone_size: few
j_call: TRBJ2-7
d_call: TRBD1
cdr3_nt: TGTGCCACCAGCTCCTCTCGACAGGGGACCTACGAGCAGTACTTC
cdr3_aa: CATSSSRQGTYEQYF

v_call: TRBV5-1
clone_size: -
j_call: TRBJ2-5
d_call: -
cdr3_nt: TGCGCCAGCAGCTTGGTCTTAGGGCGGGAAGAGACCCAGTACTTC
cdr3_aa: CASSLVLGREETQYF

v_call: TRBV6-1
clone_size: few
j_call: TRBJ2-3
d_call: TRBD2
cdr3_nt: TGTGCCAGCAGTGCGTCTAGCGGGTTGGGGGATACGCAGTATTTT
cdr3_aa: CASSASSGLGDTQYF

v_call: TRBV10-3
clone_size: -
j_call: TRBJ2-7
d_call: TRBD1
cdr3_nt: TGTGCCATCAGCGCAGGGGGCGCTTCGTCCTACGAGCAGTACTTC
cdr3_aa: CAISAGGASSYEQYF

v_call: TRBV7-9
clone_size: -
j_call: TRBJ1-2
d_call: -
cdr3_nt: TGTGCCAGCAGCCCCCCGGTTGGGGGGGATGAGGGCTACACCTTC
cdr3_aa: CASSPPVGGDEGYTF

v_call: TRBV10-3
clone_size: few
j_call: TRBJ2-3
d_call: -
cdr3_nt: TGTGCCATCAGCCCAGGCGATACGCAGTATTTT
cdr3_aa: CAISPGDTQYF

v_call: TRBV7-2
clone_size: -
j_call: TRBJ2-7
d_call: -
cdr3_nt: TGTGCCAGCAGCTCGGAGGTGGGGCGAGGCTACGAGCAGTACTTC
cdr3_aa: CASSSEVGRGYEQYF

v_call: TRBV2
clone_size: -
j_call: TRBJ2-5
d_call: -
cdr3_nt: TGTGCCAGCAGGAGACAAACCCAAGAGACCCAGTACTTC
cdr3_aa: CASRRQTQETQYF

v_call: TRBV7-9
clone_size: few
j_call: TRBJ2-7
d_call: TRBD1
cdr3_nt: TGTGCCAGCAGCGGGACGGACAGGGACAGGGAGCAGTACTTC
cdr3_aa: CASSGTDRDREQYF

v_call: TRBV18
clone_size: -
j_call: TRBJ1-4
d_call: TRBD1
cdr3_nt: TGTGCCAGCTCACCAACCCAGGGGGCCTCAATTGCAACTAATGAAAAACTGTTTTTT
cdr3_aa: CASSPTQGASIATNEKLFF

v_call: TRBV28
clone_size: few
j_call: TRBJ2-3
d_call: TRBD2
cdr3_nt: TGTGCCAGCAGGATTAGCGGGAGTCAAGATACGCAGTATTTT
cdr3_aa: CASRISGSQDTQYF

v_call: TRBV7-3
clone_size: -
j_call: TRBJ2-1
d_call: TRBD2
cdr3_nt: TGTGCCAGCAGCTTCGCTAGCGGGAGTTACTATGAGCAGTTCTTC
cdr3_aa: CASSFASGSYYEQFF

v_call: TRBV19
clone_size: -
j_call: TRBJ1-5
d_call: TRBD1
cdr3_nt: TGTGCCAGTAGTATCGGAACAGGGGCTGTGAGCAATCAGCCCCAGCATTTT
cdr3_aa: CASSIGTGAVSNQPQHF

v_call: TRBV19
clone_size: few
j_call: TRBJ2-2
d_call: TRBD1
cdr3_nt: TGTGCCAGTAGTATACGACAGGGTTTAACCGGGGAGCTGTTTTTT
cdr3_aa: CASSIRQGLTGELFF

v_call: TRBV7-2
clone_size: few
j_call: TRBJ2-1
d_call: -
cdr3_nt: TGTGCCAGCAGCTTAGTGGGGCTCGAGCAGTTCTTC
cdr3_aa: CASSLVGLEQFF

v_call: TRBV6-5
clone_size: few
j_call: TRBJ2-2
d_call: -
cdr3_nt: TGTGCCAGCAGTTTAAACAGCCGGTCCGGGGAGCTGTTTTTT
cdr3_aa: CASSLNSRSGELFF

v_call: TRBV27
clone_size: -
j_call: TRBJ2-7
d_call: -
cdr3_nt: TGTGCCAGCTCGCTCAGGGGGGCCTGGCCGAACGAGCAGTACTTC
cdr3_aa: CASSLRGAWPNEQYF

v_call: TRBV19
clone_size: few
j_call: TRBJ1-1
d_call: -
cdr3_nt: TGTGCCAGTAGGAATCGGAACACTGAAGCTTTCTTT
cdr3_aa: CASRNRNTEAFF